The clone carrying this T cell receptor beta chain occurred once. Using immunoSEQ multiplex PCR, the repertoire was profiled, and TCRdb retains in-frame clones only, with some absent. Counted here are around 60,000 clones, approximately 94% occurring once; the ten biggest clones make up roughly 1.8%. This record comes from a study of preoperative IRX-2 immunotherapy in early breast cancer. The treatment was: preoperative locoregional IRX-2 cytokine immunotherapy. Patients received preoperative, locoregional IRX-2 cytokine immunotherapy in a phase Ib study. Germline values: CDR1 ENHRY, CDR2 SYGVKD. The CDR3 has 11 residues. V lost 5 bases and J lost 2, with 4 bases in between.

The sequence was obtained from a human donor with breast cancer. The gene calls are TRBV10-3 and TRBJ2-7; D uncertain. The sample was taken from a patient treated with IRX-2 immunotherapy. CDR3: CAISQTYEQYF. The CDR3 DNA is TGTGCCATCAGTCAGACCTACGAGCAGTACTTC.